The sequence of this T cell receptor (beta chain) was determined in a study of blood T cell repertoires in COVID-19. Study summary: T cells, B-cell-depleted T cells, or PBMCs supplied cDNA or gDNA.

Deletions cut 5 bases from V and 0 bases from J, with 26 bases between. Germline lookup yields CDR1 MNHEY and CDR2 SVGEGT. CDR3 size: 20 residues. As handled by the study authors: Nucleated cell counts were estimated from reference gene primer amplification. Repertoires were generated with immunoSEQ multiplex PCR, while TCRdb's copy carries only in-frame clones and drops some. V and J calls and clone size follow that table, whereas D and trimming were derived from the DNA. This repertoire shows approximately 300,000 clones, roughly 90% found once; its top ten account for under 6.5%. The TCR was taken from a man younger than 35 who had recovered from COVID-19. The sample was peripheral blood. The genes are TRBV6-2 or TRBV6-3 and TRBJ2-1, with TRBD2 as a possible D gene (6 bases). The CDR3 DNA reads TGTGCCAGCAGTCCGGTTGGGGAGGACACTCTCCGCAACTCCTACAATGAGCAGTTCTTC. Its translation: CASSPVGEDTLRNSYNEQFF.